The entry below gives a single T cell receptor beta chain sequence along with its context. The data were taken from a study of HIV-infected patients and healthy controls. The V end was cut by 0 bases, the J end by 6 bases, with 10 bases between. The CDR3 length is 14 residues. The germline CDR1 and CDR2 sequences are MNHEY and SVGAGI. cDNA was made from about 510 ng RNA using alpha and beta constant primers. Using multiplexing indices, alpha and beta chain libraries were generated apart by chain-specific third strand synthesis. One entry per CDR3 protein results from TCRdb running MiXCR on the 5' RACE reads. This sample has over 3,500 distinct CDR3 sequences, with roughly 7.3% found just once. All unsorted peripheral T cells were captured because whole blood was used without fractionation. A roughly 2.4 ml peripheral blood sample was taken for RNA.

Specimen: blood, collected before antiretroviral therapy. The sequence was collected from an adult with HIV infection. The chain combines TRBV6-5 with TRBJ2-3; D is tentatively TRBD1 or TRBD2 (5 bases each). CDR3 region: CASSYSGAVDTQYF. The CDR3 DNA sequence: TGTGCCAGCAGTTACTCCGGGGCTGTTGATACGCAGTATTTT.